In its sample, the clone carrying this TCR beta chain was seen a few times. Time point in this sample: patch test 1, 2 weeks after DPC sensitization. The treatment here: therapeutic diphenylcyclopropenone sensitization with weekly scalp DPC. The data stem from a study of human T cells and chemical hapten exposure. Study details: Chiefly female patients presented with alopecia areata, totalis or universalis.

TCRdb passed the RACE reads through MiXCR, listing each CDR3 protein once. The sample has roughly 98,000 distinct CDR3 sequences, around an eighth seen once. The CDR3 totals 12 residues. Germline CDR1 and CDR2: KGHSH and LQKENI. The germline V and J ends were trimmed by 8 bases and 1 base, with 5 bases remaining between them. This specimen was whole blood, taken in connection with sensitization to the hapten diphenylcyclopropenone (DPC). The rearrangement links TRBV18 to TRBJ2-2; no definite D call. This TCR was sampled from a woman aged 35 to 49 with alopecia areata. Some clones in this sample may be carry-over from other donors' samples. The CDR3 loop reads CASGQNTGELFF. In DNA form, the CDR3 reads TGTGCCAGCGGGCAGAACACCGGGGAGCTGTTTTTT.